One sample yielded the 2 T cell receptor beta chains listed below, sequenced in a study of cytotoxic CD8 clonotypes in ibrutinib-treated CLL. Sequencing was performed with immunoSEQ multiplex PCR; in TCRdb, only in-frame clones are kept and a portion is missing. The table has 330,000 or so clones, around 66% seen once. Source: PBMCs, taken after 36 months of ibrutinib treatment. Source of these receptors: a human donor with chronic lymphocytic leukemia.

The chain couples TRBV9 to TRBJ2-7; 7 nucleotides agree with TRBD1. CDR1 SGDLS and CDR2 YYNGEE come from the germline V gene. J gave up 3 bases and V 4 bases, and 4 bases lay outside the gene matches. This CDR3 contains 13 residues. CDR3 DNA: TGTGCCAGCAGCCCGACAGGGTTCTACGAGCAGTACTTC. This encodes CASSPTGFYEQYF.

This chain uses TRBV6-5 with TRBJ1-1; possible D gene TRBD1, 5 bases. V lost 2 bases and J 11 bases, leaving 15 bases between the germline ends. CDR3 length equals 13 residues. The germline V gene encodes CDR1 MNHEY and CDR2 SVGAGI. The CDR3 loop is CASSYASRGVAFF. The CDR3 coding sequence is TGTGCCAGCAGTTACGCATCAAGGGGTGTCGCTTTCTTT.